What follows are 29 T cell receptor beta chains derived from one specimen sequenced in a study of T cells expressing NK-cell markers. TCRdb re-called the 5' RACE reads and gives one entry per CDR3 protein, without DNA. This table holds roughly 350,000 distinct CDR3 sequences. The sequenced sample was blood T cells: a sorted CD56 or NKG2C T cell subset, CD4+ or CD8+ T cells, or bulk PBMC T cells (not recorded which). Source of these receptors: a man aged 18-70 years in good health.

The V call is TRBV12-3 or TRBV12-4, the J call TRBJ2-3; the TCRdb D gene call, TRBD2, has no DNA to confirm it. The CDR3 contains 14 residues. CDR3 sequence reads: CASSLGGTAGTQYF.

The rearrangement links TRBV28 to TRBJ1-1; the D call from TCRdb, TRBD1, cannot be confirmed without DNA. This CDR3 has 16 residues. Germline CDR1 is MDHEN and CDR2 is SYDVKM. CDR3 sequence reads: CASSFWAGGGTTEAFF.

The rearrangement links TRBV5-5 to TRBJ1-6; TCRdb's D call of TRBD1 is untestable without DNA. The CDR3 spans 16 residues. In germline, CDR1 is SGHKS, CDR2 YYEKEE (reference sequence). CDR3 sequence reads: CASSLGLRGTLSPLHF.

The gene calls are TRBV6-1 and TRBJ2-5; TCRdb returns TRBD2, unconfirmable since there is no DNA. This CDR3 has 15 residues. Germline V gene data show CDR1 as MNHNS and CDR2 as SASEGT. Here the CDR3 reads CASSTTRATKETQYF.

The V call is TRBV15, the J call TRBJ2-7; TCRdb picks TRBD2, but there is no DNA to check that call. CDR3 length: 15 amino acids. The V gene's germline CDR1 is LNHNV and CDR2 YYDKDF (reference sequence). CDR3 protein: CATSRASGAHYEQYF.

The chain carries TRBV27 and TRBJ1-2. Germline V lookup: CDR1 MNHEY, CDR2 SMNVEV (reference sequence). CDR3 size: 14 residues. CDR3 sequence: CASSLYSGPYGYTF.

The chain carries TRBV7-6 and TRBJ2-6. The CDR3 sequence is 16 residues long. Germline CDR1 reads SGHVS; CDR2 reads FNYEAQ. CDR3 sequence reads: CASSLARPSGANVLTF.

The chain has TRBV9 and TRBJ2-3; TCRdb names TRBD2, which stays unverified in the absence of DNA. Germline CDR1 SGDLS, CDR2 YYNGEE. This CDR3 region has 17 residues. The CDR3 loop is CASSVEGVGGYTDTQYF. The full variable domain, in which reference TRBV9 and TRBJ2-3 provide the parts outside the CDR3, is DSGVTQTPKHLITATGQRVTLRCSPRSGDLSVYWYQQSLDQGLQFLIQYYNGEERAKGNILERFSAQQFPDLHSELNLSSLELGDSALYFCASSVEGVGGYTDTQYFGPGTRLTVL.

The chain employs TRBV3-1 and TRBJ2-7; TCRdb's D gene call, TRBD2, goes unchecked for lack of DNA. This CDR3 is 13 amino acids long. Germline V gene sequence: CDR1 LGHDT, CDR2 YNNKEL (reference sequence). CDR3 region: CASSGGRVGEQYF.

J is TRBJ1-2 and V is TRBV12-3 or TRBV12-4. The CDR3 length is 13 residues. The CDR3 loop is CASSLVGRSGYTF.

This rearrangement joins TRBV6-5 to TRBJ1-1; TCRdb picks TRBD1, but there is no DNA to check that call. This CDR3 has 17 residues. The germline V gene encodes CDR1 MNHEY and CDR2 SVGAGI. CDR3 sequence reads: CASSKSVYGGRDTEAFF.

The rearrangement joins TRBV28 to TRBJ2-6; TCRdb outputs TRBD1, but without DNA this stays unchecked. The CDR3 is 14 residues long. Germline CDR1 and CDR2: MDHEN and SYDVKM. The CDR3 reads CASSPGGGANVLTF.

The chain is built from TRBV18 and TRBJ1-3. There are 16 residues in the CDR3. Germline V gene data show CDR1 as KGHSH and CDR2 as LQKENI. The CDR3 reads CASSSPGDFSGNTIYF.

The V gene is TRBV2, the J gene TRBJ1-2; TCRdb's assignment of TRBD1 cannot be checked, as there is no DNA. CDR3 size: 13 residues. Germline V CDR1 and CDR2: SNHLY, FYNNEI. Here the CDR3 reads CASSEGQGLGYTF.

CDR3 loop: CASTGQGATGELFF. This sequence joins TRBV2 and TRBJ2-2; TCRdb lists TRBD1, though no DNA is available to test this call. Germline V gene lookup returns CDR1 SNHLY and CDR2 FYNNEI. This CDR3 contains 14 residues.

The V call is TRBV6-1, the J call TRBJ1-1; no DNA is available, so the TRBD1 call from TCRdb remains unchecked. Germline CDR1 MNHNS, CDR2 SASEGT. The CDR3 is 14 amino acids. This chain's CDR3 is CASRRTGAYTEAFF.

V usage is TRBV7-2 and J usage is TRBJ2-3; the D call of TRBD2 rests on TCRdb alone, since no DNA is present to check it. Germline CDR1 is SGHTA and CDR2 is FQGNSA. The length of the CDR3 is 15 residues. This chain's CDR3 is CASSRLAGGLDTQYF.

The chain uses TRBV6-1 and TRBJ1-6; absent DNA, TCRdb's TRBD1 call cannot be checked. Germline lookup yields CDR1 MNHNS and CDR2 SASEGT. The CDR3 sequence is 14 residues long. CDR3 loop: CASRTGTVGSPLHF.

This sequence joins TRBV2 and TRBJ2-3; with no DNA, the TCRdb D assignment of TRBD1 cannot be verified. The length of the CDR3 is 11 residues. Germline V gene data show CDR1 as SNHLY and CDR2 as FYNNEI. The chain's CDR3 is CASLAPDTQYF. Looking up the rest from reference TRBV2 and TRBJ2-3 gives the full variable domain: EPEVTQTPSHQVTQMGQEVILRCVPISNHLYFYWYRQILGQKVEFLVSFYNNEISEKSEIFDDQFSVERPDGSNFTLKIRSTKLEDSAMYFCASLAPDTQYFGPGTRLTVL.

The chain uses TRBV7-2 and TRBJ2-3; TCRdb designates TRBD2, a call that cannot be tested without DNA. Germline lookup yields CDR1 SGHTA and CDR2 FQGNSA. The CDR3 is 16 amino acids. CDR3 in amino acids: CASSLLAGGQEDTQYF. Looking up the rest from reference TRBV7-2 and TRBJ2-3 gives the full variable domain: GAGVSQSPSNKVTEKGKDVELRCDPISGHTALYWYRQSLGQGLEFLIYFQGNSAPDKSGLPSDRFSAERTGGSVSTLTIQRTQQEDSAVYLCASSLLAGGQEDTQYFGPGTRLTVL.

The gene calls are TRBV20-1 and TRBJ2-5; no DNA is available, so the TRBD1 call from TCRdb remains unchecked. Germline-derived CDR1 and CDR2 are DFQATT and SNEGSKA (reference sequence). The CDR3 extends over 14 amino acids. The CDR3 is CSAKWGAFQETQYF.

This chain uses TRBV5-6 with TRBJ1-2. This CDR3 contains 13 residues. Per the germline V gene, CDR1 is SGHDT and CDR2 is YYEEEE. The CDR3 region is CASSLDITYGYTF.

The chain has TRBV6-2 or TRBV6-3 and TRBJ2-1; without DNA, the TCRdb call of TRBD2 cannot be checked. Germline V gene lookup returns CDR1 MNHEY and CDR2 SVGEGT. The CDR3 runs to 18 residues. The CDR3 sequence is CASIQQGSGMAARNEQFF.

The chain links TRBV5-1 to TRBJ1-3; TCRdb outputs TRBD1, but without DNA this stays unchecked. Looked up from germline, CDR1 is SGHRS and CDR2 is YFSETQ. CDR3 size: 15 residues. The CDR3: CASSSAGTPGNTIYF.

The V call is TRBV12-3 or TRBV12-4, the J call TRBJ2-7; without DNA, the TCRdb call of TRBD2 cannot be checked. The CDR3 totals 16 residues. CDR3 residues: CASSYQFSGGNYEQYF.

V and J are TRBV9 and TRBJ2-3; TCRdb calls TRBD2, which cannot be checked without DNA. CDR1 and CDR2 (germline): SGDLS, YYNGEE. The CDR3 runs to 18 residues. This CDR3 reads CASSPRPRSGGFADTQYF.

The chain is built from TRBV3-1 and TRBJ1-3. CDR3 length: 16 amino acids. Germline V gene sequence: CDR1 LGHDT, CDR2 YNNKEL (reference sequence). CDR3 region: CASSQGPDSLGNTIYF.

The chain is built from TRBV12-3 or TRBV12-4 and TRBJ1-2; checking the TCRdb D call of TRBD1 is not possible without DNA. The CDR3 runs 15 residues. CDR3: CASSSGTGNYVGYTF.

The CDR3 here is CASSLWDIYEQYF. The chain uses TRBV23-1 and TRBJ2-7; TCRdb names TRBD1, which stays unverified in the absence of DNA. TRBV23-1 is noted as an ORF with a role that remains uncertain. This CDR3 spans 13 amino acids.